Following are 18 T cell receptor beta chains from one sample sequenced in a study of CDR3 diversity in severe acne (dated by TCRdb to the late 2010s). The method was PCR. The data were produced on an Illumina HiSeq 2000. TCRdb passed the public sequencing reads through fastp at Q25 and MiXCR, retaining productive beta sequences. Identical CDR3 proteins give one entry, which carries the most common genes and DNA. The sample table contains some 84,000 distinct CDR3 sequences; only one count was recorded for 51% of them. The top ten constitute roughly an eighth of the sample. Sequencing was done on a sample of blood. The receptors were sampled from a male donor in good health, without acne.

This clonotype was recorded a few times. One junction end disagrees with the germline gene, perhaps due to a read error. This rearrangement joins TRBV2 to TRBJ2-7; 8 positions agree with TRBD2. The CDR3 is 13 residues long. Germline loops: CDR1 SNHLY, CDR2 FYNNEI. The CDR3 reads CSARSGSLNEQYF. CDR3 bases: TGCAGTGCCAGAAGCGGGAGTCTTAACGAGCAGTACTTC.

Points on this clonotype: This sequence may be a read error, since a much larger clone differs from it by one base. V and J are TRBV9 and TRBJ2-1; a weak D match, TRBD1 (6 bases). CDR3 length: 15 residues. Germline CDR1 is SGDLS and CDR2 is YYNGEE. This CDR3 is CASSVDRSNPNGQFF. The CDR3, as DNA: TGTGCCAGCAGCGTCGACAGGAGTAATCCCAATGGGCAGTTCTTC.

This clonotype appeared once. CDR3 in amino acids: CASGFPNTIYF. Here the CDR3 DNA reads TGTGCCAGCGGCTTTCCGAACACCATATATTTT. The chain has TRBV14 and TRBJ1-3; D call uncertain. Trimming left V 8 bases short and J 7 bases short, with 9 bases between. Per the germline V gene, CDR1 is SGHDN and CDR2 is FVKESK. The CDR3 totals 11 residues.

Concerning this clonotype itself: The limits of the CDR3 on the DNA are not certain, so only TCRdb's listed CDR3 is given. The gene calls are TRBV15 and TRBJ2-3; TRBD1 is the table's D call and was not checked against the DNA. Germline loops: CDR1 LNHNV, CDR2 YYDKDF (reference sequence). Counting both end residues, the CDR3 totals 24 amino acids. CDR3 protein: CATSRDAQTDGYTFGSGTTDTQYF.

This clonotype was seen ten or more times. The gene calls are TRBV6-2 or TRBV6-3 and TRBJ2-1; either TRBD1 or TRBD2 may supply D (5 bases each). Germline-derived CDR1 and CDR2 are MNHEY and SVGEGT. Trimming stripped 6 bases from V and 3 bases from J, with 18 bases between. The CDR3 is made up of 16 amino acids. The CDR3 DNA reads TGTGCCAGCAGAGCTCTTGGACACGAGGGCTACAATGAGCAGTTCTTC. Residues: CASRALGHEGYNEQFF.

The chain is built from TRBV9 and TRBJ2-2, with 7 positions matching TRBD2. From germline, CDR1 is SGDLS and CDR2 YYNGEE. CDR3 length equals 14 residues. The J segment lost 6 bases and the V segment lost 0 bases, leaving 2 bases of the junction unmatched. CDR3: CASSVDAGAGELFF. CDR3 nucleotide sequence: TGTGCCAGCAGCGTAGATGCGGGAGCCGGGGAGCTGTTTTTT.

This clonotype occurred many times. The chain recombines TRBV11-2 with TRBJ2-7, with D unclear. V lost 5 bases to trimming and J lost 3 bases, with 14 bases between them. The CDR3 is 14 amino acids. Germline CDR1 reads SGHAT; CDR2 reads FQNNGV. The CDR3 DNA follows: TGTGCCAGCAGCCTACATGCGCAAATCTACGAGCAGTACTTC. Translated, it gives CASSLHAQIYEQYF.

This clonotype was seen a few times. The chain has TRBV10-3 and TRBJ1-2; 7 bases align to TRBD1. J lost 8 bases, V lost 4 bases, and 10 bases had no gene match. In germline, CDR1 is ENHRY, CDR2 SYGVKD. The CDR3 length is 14 residues. The CDR3 protein is CAISGQGQGLGYTF. The DNA of the CDR3 is TGTGCCATCAGTGGACAGGGCCAAGGGTTGGGCTACACCTTC.

The V call is TRBV7-3, the J call TRBJ2-2; tentative D call: TRBD2 (6 bases). From germline, CDR1 is SGHTA and CDR2 FQGTGA. CDR3 length: 15 residues. Trimming took off 4 bases at V and 8 bases at J, with 17 bases between the two ends. The CDR3 loop is CASSSGRAGSGELFF. The CDR3 coding sequence is TGTGCCAGCAGCTCTGGCAGGGCGGGGTCTGGGGAGCTGTTTTTT.

This clonotype was seen a few times. The CDR3 loop reads CSVALSTRYGYTF. The CDR3 DNA reads as TGCAGCGTTGCCCTCTCGACCCGCTATGGCTACACCTTC. The chain couples TRBV29-1 to TRBJ1-2; D unclear. V lost 4 bases, J lost 4 bases, and 13 bases lay in between. CDR1 and CDR2 (germline): SQVTM, ANQGSEA. CDR3 size: 13 residues.

V and J are TRBV19 and TRBJ1-3; 9 bases align to TRBD1. The CDR3 has 15 residues. CDR1 and CDR2 from the germline V gene are LNHDA and SQIVND (reference sequence). J gave up 4 bases and V 4 bases, and 5 bases lay outside the gene matches. CDR3 loop: CASSTRQGGGNTIYF. The CDR3 DNA sequence: TGTGCCAGTAGTACTCGACAGGGGGGGGGAAACACCATATATTTT.

There are a few counts of this clonotype. The gene calls are TRBV20-1 and TRBJ1-6; 8 positions match TRBD1. This CDR3 comprises 15 residues. Germline V lookup: CDR1 DFQATT, CDR2 SNEGSKA (reference sequence). The trim removed 6 bases at V and 11 bases at J, leaving 15 bases unmatched. For the CDR3, the DNA is TGCAGTGCGAACGGACAGGGTGGTGCGTTGACACCCCTCCACTTT. Its translation is CSANGQGGALTPLHF.

This clonotype was found once. This chain connects TRBV20-1 to TRBJ2-7; 12 nucleotides match TRBD2. V lost 5 bases, J lost 0 bases, and 2 bases stayed unmatched. Germline CDR1 reads DFQATT; CDR2 reads SNEGSKA (reference sequence). The CDR3 is 14 amino acids. CDR3 in DNA: TGCAGTGCTTTACTAGCGGGGGGCTCCTACGAGCAGTACTTC. It translates to CSALLAGGSYEQYF.

This chain uses TRBV20-1 with TRBJ1-2; 8 positions agree with TRBD1. Unmatched junction bases numbered 14, after V lost 7 bases and J lost 7 bases. The CDR3 extends over 14 amino acids. Looked up from germline, CDR1 is DFQATT and CDR2 is SNEGSKA (reference sequence). This CDR3 reads CSVTTGRGLRGYTF. CDR3 coding DNA: TGCAGTGTTACGACCGGCAGGGGGCTTCGTGGCTACACCTTC.

The sample holds many counts of this clonotype. The V call is TRBV27, the J call TRBJ1-6, with 8 nucleotides matching TRBD1. The CDR3 contains 14 residues. After removal of 8 bases from V and 9 bases from J, the junction contained 9 bases not matched to a gene. The germline gives CDR1 MNHEY, CDR2 SMNVEV (reference sequence). CDR3 in DNA: TGTGCCAGCGGGGGGACAGGTTTGAGTTCACCCCTCCACTTT. Its translation is CASGGTGLSSPLHF.

This clonotype was picked up many times. The chain carries TRBV9 and TRBJ1-1, with D tentatively TRBD1 (5 bases). The CDR3 has 14 residues. CDR1 SGDLS and CDR2 YYNGEE come from the germline V gene. V lost 6 bases and J 0 bases, leaving 12 bases between the germline ends. CDR3 protein: CASNYGGMNTEAFF. CDR3 DNA: TGTGCCAGCAACTACGGGGGTATGAACACTGAAGCTTTCTTT.

The chain combines TRBV2 with TRBJ2-3, with a tentative D call TRBD2 (6 bases). V lost 2 bases to trimming and J lost 4 bases, with 13 bases between them. This CDR3 is built from 15 residues. The germline V gene encodes CDR1 SNHLY and CDR2 FYNNEI. CDR3 sequence: CASSELREGADTQYF. CDR3 DNA: TGTGCCAGCAGTGAACTGCGGGAAGGGGCAGATACGCAGTATTTT.

The sample holds one count of this clonotype. The gene calls are TRBV30 and TRBJ1-2, with D tentatively TRBD1 (6 bases). Germline CDR1 reads GTSNPN; CDR2 reads SVGIG (reference sequence). This CDR3 is 11 amino acids long. V was cut by 3 bases and J by 12 bases, with 14 bases left in between. CDR3 loop: CAWSEGVGNTF. Here the CDR3 DNA reads TGTGCCTGGAGCGAGGGGGTGGGAAACACCTTC. Complete variable domain (other parts from reference TRBV30 and TRBJ1-2): SQTIHQWPATLVQPVGSPLSLECTVEGTSNPNLYWYRQAAGRGLQLLFYSVGIGQISSEVPQNLSASRPQDRQFILSSKKLLLSDSGFYLCAWSEGVGNTFGSGTRLTVV.